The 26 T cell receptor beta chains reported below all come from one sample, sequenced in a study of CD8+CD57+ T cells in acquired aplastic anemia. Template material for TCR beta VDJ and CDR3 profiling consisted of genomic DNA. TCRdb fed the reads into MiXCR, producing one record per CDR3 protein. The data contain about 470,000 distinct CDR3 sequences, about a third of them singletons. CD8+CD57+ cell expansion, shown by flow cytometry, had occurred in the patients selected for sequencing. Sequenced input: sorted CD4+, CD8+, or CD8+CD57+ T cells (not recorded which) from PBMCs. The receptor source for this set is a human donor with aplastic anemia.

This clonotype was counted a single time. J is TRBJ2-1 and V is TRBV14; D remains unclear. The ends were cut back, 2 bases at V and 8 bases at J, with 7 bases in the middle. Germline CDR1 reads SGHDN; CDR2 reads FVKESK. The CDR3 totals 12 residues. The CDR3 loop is CASSQMSDEQFF. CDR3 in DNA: TGTGCCAGCAGCCAAATGAGCGATGAGCAGTTCTTC.

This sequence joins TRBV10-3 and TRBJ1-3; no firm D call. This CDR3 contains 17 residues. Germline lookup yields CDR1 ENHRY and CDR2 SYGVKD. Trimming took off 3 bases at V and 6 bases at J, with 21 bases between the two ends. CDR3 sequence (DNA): TGTGCCATCAGTGATCTGACTAGCGGGAGGTACGAAAACACCATATATTTT. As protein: CAISDLTSGRYENTIYF.

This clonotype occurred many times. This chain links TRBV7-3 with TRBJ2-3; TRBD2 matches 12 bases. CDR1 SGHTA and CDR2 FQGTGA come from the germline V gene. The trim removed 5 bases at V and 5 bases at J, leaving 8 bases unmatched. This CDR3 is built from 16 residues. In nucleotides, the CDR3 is TGTGCCAGCAGCCCCTCGTCTAGCGGGGGGGTAGATACGCAGTATTTT. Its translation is CASSPSSSGGVDTQYF.

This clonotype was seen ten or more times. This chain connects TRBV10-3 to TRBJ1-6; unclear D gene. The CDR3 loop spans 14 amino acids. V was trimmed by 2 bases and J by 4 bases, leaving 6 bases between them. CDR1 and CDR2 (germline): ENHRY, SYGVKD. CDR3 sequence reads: CAISEEPYNSPLHF. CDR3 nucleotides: TGTGCCATCAGTGAGGAACCGTATAATTCACCCCTCCACTTT.

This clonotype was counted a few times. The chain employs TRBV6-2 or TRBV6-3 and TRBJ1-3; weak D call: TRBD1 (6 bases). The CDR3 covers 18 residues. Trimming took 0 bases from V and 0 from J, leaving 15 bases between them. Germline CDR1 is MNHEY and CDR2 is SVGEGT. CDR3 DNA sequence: TGTGCCAGCAGTTACTCGAGGGACACCACAAACTCTGGAAACACCATATATTTT. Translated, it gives CASSYSRDTTNSGNTIYF.

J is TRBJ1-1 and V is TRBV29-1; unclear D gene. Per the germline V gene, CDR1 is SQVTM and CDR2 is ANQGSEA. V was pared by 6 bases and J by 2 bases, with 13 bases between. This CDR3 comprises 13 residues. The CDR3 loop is CSVSTLANTEAFF. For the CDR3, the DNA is TGCAGCGTGTCGACCCTCGCAAACACTGAAGCTTTCTTT.

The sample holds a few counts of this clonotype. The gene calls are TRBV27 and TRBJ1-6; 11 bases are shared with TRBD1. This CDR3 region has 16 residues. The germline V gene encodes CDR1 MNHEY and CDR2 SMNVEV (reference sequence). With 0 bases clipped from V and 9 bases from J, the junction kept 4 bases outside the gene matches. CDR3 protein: CASSLSRTGGRSPLHF. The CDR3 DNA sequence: TGTGCCAGCAGTTTATCGCGGACAGGGGGCCGTTCACCCCTCCACTTT.

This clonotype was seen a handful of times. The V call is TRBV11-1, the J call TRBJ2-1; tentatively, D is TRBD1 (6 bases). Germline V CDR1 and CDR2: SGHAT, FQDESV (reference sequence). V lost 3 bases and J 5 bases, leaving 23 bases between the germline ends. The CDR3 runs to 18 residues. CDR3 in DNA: TGTGCCAGCAGCTTTCCCAAATGGACAGCCAAGGTCGACAATGAGCAGTTCTTC. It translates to CASSFPKWTAKVDNEQFF.

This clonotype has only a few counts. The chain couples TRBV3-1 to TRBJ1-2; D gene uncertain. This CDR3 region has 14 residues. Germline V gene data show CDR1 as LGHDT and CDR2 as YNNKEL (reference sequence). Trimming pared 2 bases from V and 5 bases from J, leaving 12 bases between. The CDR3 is CASSQNRDTYGYTF. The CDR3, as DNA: TGTGCCAGCAGCCAAAACCGGGATACTTATGGCTACACCTTC.

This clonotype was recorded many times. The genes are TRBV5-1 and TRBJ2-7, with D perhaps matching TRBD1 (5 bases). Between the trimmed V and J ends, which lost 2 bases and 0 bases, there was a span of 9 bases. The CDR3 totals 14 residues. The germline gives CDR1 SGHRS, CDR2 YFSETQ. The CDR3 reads CASSFTTASYEQYF. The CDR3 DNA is TGCGCCAGCAGCTTCACGACAGCCTCCTACGAGCAGTACTTC.

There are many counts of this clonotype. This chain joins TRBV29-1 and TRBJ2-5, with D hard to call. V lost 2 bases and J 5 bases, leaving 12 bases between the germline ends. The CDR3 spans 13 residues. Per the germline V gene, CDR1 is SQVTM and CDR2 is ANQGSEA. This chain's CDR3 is CSVEFLVWETQYF. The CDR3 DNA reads TGCAGCGTTGAATTCCTAGTATGGGAGACCCAGTACTTC.

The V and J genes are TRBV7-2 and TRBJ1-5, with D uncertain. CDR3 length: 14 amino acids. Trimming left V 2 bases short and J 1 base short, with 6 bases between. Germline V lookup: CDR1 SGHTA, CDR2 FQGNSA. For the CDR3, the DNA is TGTGCCAGCAGCTTATACGGAAGCAATCAGCCCCAGCATTTT. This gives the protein CASSLYGSNQPQHF.

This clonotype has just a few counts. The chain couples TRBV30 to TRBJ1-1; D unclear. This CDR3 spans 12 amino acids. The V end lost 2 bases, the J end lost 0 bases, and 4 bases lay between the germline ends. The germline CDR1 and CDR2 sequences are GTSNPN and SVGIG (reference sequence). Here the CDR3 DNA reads TGTGCCTGGAGTCAAATGAACACTGAAGCTTTCTTT. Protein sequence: CAWSQMNTEAFF.

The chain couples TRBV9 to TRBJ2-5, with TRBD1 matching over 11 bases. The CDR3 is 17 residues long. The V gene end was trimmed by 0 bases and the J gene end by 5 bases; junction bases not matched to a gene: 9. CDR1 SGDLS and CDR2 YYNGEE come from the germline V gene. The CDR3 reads CASSVGPWDRGGETQYF. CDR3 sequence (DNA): TGTGCCAGCAGCGTAGGTCCCTGGGACAGGGGGGGGGAGACCCAGTACTTC.

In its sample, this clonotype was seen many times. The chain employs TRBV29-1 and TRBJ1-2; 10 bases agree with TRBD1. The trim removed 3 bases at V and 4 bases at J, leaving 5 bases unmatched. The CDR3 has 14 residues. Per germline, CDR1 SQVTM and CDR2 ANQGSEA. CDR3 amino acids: CSVDKTGGAYGYTF. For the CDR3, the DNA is TGCAGCGTTGATAAGACAGGGGGCGCCTATGGCTACACCTTC. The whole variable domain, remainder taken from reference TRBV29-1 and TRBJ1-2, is SAVISQKPSRDICQRGTSLTIQCQVDSQVTMMFWYRQQPGQSLTLIATANQGSEATYESGFVIDKFPISRPNLTFSTLTVSNMSPEDSSIYLCSVDKTGGAYGYTFGSGTRLTVV.

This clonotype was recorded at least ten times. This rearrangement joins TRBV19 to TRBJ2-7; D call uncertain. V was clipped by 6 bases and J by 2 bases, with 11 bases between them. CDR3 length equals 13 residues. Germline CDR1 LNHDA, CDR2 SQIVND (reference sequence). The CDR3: CASSRRNTYEQYF. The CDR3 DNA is TGTGCCAGTAGCCGACGTAATACCTACGAGCAGTACTTC.

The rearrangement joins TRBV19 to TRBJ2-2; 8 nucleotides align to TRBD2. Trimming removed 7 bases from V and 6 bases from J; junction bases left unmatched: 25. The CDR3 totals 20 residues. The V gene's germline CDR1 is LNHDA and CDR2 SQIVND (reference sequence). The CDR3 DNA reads TGTGCCAGTATCTCGCATTTACGAGCGGGGGTGCCCCTATCTTCCGGGGAGCTGTTTTTT. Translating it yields CASISHLRAGVPLSSGELFF.

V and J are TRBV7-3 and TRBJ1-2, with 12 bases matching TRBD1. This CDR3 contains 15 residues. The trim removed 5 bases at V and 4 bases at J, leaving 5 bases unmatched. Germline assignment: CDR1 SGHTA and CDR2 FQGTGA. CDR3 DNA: TGTGCCAGCAGCACGGGGACAGGGGGCATCTATGGCTACACCTTC. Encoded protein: CASSTGTGGIYGYTF.

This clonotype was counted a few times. This chain's CDR3 is CASSFRGRTREAFF. The CDR3 coding sequence is TGTGCCAGCAGCTTCAGGGGGCGAACCCGTGAAGCTTTCTTT. V is TRBV7-8 and J is TRBJ1-1, with 8 bases matching TRBD1. This CDR3 is 14 amino acids long. The V gene's germline CDR1 is SGHVS and CDR2 FQNEAQ. V trimming: 3 bases; J trimming: 7 bases; junction bases outside the gene matches: 7. The full variable domain, in which reference TRBV7-8 and TRBJ1-1 provide the parts outside the CDR3, is GAGVSQSPRYKVAKRGQDVALRCDPISGHVSLFWYQQALGQGPEFLTYFQNEAQLDKSGLPSDRFFAERPEGSVSTLKIQRTQQEDSAVYLCASSFRGRTREAFFGQGTRLTVV.

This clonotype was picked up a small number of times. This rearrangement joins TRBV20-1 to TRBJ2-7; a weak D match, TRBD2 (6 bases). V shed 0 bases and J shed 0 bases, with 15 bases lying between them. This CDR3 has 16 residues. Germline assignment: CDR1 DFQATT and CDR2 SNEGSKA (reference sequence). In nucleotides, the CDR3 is TGCAGTGCTAGAGATTCCCAACGGGAGCCCTCCTACGAGCAGTACTTC. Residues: CSARDSQREPSYEQYF.

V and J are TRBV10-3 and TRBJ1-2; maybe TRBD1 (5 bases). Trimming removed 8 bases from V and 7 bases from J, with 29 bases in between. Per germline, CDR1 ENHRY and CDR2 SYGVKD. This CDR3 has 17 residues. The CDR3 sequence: CAIDDYSGRQGKRGYTF. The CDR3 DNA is TGTGCCATCGATGACTACTCAGGGAGGCAAGGGAAACGTGGCTACACCTTC.

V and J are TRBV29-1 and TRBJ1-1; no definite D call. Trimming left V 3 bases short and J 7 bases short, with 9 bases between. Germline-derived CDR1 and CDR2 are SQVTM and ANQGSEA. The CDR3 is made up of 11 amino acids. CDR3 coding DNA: TGCAGCGTTGAGGCGCAGAATGAAGCTTTCTTT. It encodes CSVEAQNEAFF.

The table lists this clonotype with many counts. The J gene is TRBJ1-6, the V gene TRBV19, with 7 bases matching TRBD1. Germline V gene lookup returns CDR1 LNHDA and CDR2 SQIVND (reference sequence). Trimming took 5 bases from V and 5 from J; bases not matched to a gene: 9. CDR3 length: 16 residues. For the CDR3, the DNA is TGTGCCAGTAGTTCAAACCGGGACAGACATAATTCACCCCTCCACTTT. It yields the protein CASSSNRDRHNSPLHF.

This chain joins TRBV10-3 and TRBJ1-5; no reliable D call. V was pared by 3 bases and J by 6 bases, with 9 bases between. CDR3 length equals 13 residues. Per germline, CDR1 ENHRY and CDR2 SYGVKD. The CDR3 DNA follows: TGTGCCATCAGTGAAAAGCCGGGTCAGCCCCAGCATTTT. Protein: CAISEKPGQPQHF.

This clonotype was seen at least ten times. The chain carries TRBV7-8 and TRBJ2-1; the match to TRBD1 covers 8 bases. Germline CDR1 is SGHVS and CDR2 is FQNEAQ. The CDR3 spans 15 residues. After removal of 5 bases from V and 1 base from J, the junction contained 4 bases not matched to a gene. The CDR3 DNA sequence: TGTGCCAGCAGCAAACGGGACAGGTCCTACAATGAGCAGTTCTTC. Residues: CASSKRDRSYNEQFF. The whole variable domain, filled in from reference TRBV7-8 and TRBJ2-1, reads GAGVSQSPRYKVAKRGQDVALRCDPISGHVSLFWYQQALGQGPEFLTYFQNEAQLDKSGLPSDRFFAERPEGSVSTLKIQRTQQEDSAVYLCASSKRDRSYNEQFFGPGTRLTVL.

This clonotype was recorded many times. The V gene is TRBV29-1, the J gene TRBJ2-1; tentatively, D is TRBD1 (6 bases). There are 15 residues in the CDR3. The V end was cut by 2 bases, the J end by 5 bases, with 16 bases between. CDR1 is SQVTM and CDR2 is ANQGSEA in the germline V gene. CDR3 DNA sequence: TGCAGCGTTGAATCGACAGGACAAGGGGACAATGAGCAGTTCTTC. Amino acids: CSVESTGQGDNEQFF.